Reported below is one T cell receptor beta chain. Its matching antigen is unknown. One entry per CDR3 protein, called by TCRdb with MiXCR from the 5' RACE reads. The sample holds about 240,000 distinct CDR3 sequences, 3.6% seen once. CDR3 length: 11 amino acids. Between the trimmed V and J ends, which lost 7 bases and 3 bases, there was a span of 10 bases. Germline CDR1 is DFQATT and CDR2 is SNEGSKA (reference sequence). The source of the sample is a study of T cells after yellow fever vaccination. Whole-study context: Some fractions had low cell numbers, and these were prepared with SMART-Seq v4 Ultra Low Input. Study-wide results and caveats: A large majority of primary-vaccination clones showed up again after the booster (roughly 96% CD4, around 85% CD8). Across the CD4 and CD8 compartments, a small share of clonotypes was present in both.

The receptor comes from a man aged 18-30 years who received the YFV17D yellow fever vaccine. This chain connects TRBV20-1 to TRBJ2-7; D remains unclear. Sequencing was performed on PBMCs, taken 15 days after the yellow fever booster vaccination. The CDR3 DNA sequence: TGCAGTGTTACCGAAAACTACGAGCAGTACGTC. Protein product: CSVTENYEQYV.